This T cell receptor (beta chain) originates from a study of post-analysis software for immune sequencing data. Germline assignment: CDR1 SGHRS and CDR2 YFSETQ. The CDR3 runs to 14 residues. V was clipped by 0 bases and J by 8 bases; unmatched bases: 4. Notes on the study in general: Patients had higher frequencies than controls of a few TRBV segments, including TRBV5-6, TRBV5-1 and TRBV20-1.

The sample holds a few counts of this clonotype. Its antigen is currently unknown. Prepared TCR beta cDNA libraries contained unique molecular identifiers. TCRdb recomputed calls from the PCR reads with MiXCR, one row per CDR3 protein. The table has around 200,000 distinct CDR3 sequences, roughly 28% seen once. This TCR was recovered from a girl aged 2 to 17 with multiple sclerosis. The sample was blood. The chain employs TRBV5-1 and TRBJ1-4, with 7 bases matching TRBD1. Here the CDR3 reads CASSLGTGNEKLFF. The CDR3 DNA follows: TGCGCCAGCAGCTTGGGGACAGGTAACGAAAAACTGTTTTTT.